Below are 30 T cell receptor beta chains sequenced from a single sample in a study of blood T cell repertoires in COVID-19. The assay was immunoSEQ multiplex PCR, and TCRdb's table has in-frame clones only and misses some. Here the sample spans around 45,000 clones, about nine tenths being singletons. Sequencing was performed on peripheral blood. The receptors derive from a human donor in a cohort sampled during active COVID-19.

CDR3 DNA: TGTGCCACCTTGGCCCCCGATAATGCCTCAACTAATGAAAAACTGTTTTTT. It is translated as CATLAPDNASTNEKLFF. The chain has TRBV24-1 and TRBJ1-4; D uncertain. Trimming shortened V by 9 bases and J by 0 bases, and 19 bases separated the two germline ends. CDR3 size: 17 residues. Germline values: CDR1 KGHDR, CDR2 SFDVKD.

This chain links TRBV6-4 with TRBJ1-6, with 7 bases lining up with TRBD1. Germline lookup yields CDR1 MRHNA and CDR2 SNTAGT. This CDR3 contains 14 residues. V gave up 5 bases and J gave up 9 bases; unmatched junction bases: 7. The CDR3 nucleotides are TGTGCCAGCAGTCCACAGGGGTTTACTTCACCCCTCCACTTT. Its translation is CASSPQGFTSPLHF.

The CDR3 bases are TGTGCCAGCAGTCGACAGATTTCCTACAATGAGCAGTTCTTC. This sequence encodes CASSRQISYNEQFF. The chain couples TRBV3-1 (or the pseudogene TRBV3-2) to TRBJ2-1, with D maybe TRBD1 (5 bases). The CDR3 contains 14 residues. V gave up 6 bases and J gave up 1 base, with 10 bases separating them. The germline CDR1 and CDR2 sequences are LGHDT and YNNKEL (reference sequence).

The chain links TRBV2 to TRBJ1-5; D might be TRBD1 (5 bases). CDR3 length: 14 amino acids. V was clipped by 5 bases and J by 5 bases, with 13 bases between them. CDR1 is SNHLY, CDR2 FYNNEI, per germline. The CDR3 nucleotides read TGTGCCAGCAGTCCTGACAGCCCGTATCAGCCCCAGCATTTT. Protein: CASSPDSPYQPQHF.

The table lists this clone with a count of one. This chain joins TRBV19 and TRBJ1-2; tentatively, D is TRBD1 (6 bases). Germline V gives CDR1 LNHDA, CDR2 SQIVND (reference sequence). Trimming removed 2 bases from V and 4 bases from J, with 17 bases in between. The CDR3 is 16 residues long. CDR3 nucleotide sequence: TGTGCCAGTAGTATAATTCGGCGCCTGGGGGCCTATGGCTACACCTTC. As protein: CASSIIRRLGAYGYTF. The full variable domain, its missing parts supplied by reference TRBV19 and TRBJ1-2, is DGGITQSPKYLFRKEGQNVTLSCEQNLNHDAMYWYRQDPGQGLRLIYYSQIVNDFQKGDIAEGYSVSREKKESFPLTVTSAQKNPTAFYLCASSIIRRLGAYGYTFGSGTRLTVV.

A single count supports this clone. This chain joins TRBV7-6 and TRBJ2-3, with 7 bases that match TRBD1. The V and J ends lost 1 base and 0 bases, in that order; junction bases with no gene match: 4. Germline V lookup: CDR1 SGHVS, CDR2 FNYEAQ. This CDR3 contains 16 residues. CDR3 sequence (DNA): TGTGCCAGCAGCTTAGTTGGGACAGCCAGCACAGATACGCAGTATTTT. Amino acids: CASSLVGTASTDTQYF.

The chain is built from TRBV6-5 and TRBJ1-6; 9 positions agree with TRBD1. CDR1 MNHEY and CDR2 SVGAGI come from the germline V gene. V trimming: 4 bases; J trimming: 14 bases; junction bases outside the gene matches: 6. The length of the CDR3 is 13 residues. The CDR3 sequence is CASSLDRGRALHF. As DNA, the CDR3 is TGTGCCAGCAGTTTGGACAGGGGTAGGGCCCTCCACTTT.

CDR3 in amino acids: CATSGSGTDYGYTF. In DNA form, the CDR3 reads TGTGCCACCAGTGGTTCCGGGACAGACTATGGCTACACCTTC. This rearrangement joins TRBV24-1 to TRBJ1-2, with 7 bases identical to TRBD1. V lost 5 bases to trimming and J lost 3 bases; unmatched junction nucleotides: 5. The CDR3 has 14 residues. Germline V gene sequence: CDR1 KGHDR, CDR2 SFDVKD.

This clone was seen more than once but under ten times. CDR3 nucleotides: TGTGCCAGCAGCCAAGGTTTTAACAATGAGCAGTTCTTC. It yields the protein CASSQGFNNEQFF. The chain carries TRBV4-2 and TRBJ2-1, with D uncertain. Trimming pared 1 base from V and 5 bases from J, leaving 6 bases between. The CDR3 spans 13 residues. CDR1 and CDR2 (germline): LGHNA, YNFKEQ.

The V gene is TRBV6-4, the J gene TRBJ2-5; a weak D match, TRBD1 (5 bases). V was shortened by 3 bases and J by 2 bases, with 16 bases between the two germline ends. Germline V CDR1 and CDR2: MRHNA, SNTAGT. This CDR3 region has 16 residues. In DNA form, the CDR3 reads TGTGCCAGCAGTGAACTTACGTTCGACAGTCAAGAGACCCAGTACTTC. Its translation is CASSELTFDSQETQYF.

This clone showed up just a few times. The chain is built from TRBV7-2 and TRBJ1-3; a weak D match, TRBD1 (6 bases). The CDR3 totals 17 residues. Trimming took off 1 base at V and 3 bases at J, with 16 bases between the two ends. CDR1 is SGHTA and CDR2 is FQGNSA in the germline V gene. CDR3: CASSLGGGALIGNTIYF. CDR3 bases: TGTGCCAGCAGCTTAGGAGGGGGTGCACTGATTGGAAACACCATATATTTT.

The chain combines TRBV6-5 with TRBJ2-7; 8 bases match TRBD1. The V segment lost 6 bases and the J segment 3 bases; nucleotides outside the gene matches: 7. The CDR3 has 14 amino acids. Germline V gene data show CDR1 as MNHEY and CDR2 as SVGAGI. DNA of the CDR3: TGTGCCAGCAGGGCAGGGGGCGCTCGCTACGAGCAGTACTTC. It is translated as CASRAGGARYEQYF.

The chain employs TRBV2 and TRBJ2-1; 13 bases fit TRBD2. The V and J ends lost 6 bases and 6 bases, in that order; junction bases with no gene match: 5. This CDR3 is built from 15 residues. The germline V gene encodes CDR1 SNHLY and CDR2 FYNNEI. The CDR3, as DNA: TGTGCCAGCAGGATTGGACTAGCGGGGGTCAATGAGCAGTTCTTC. Protein product: CASRIGLAGVNEQFF.

This rearrangement joins TRBV19 to TRBJ1-1, with TRBD1 matching 9 bases. V lost 5 bases to trimming and J lost 5 bases; unmatched junction nucleotides: 9. Germline CDR1 and CDR2: LNHDA and SQIVND (reference sequence). The CDR3 runs 15 residues. The CDR3 sequence is CASSADRGRGTEAFF. CDR3 coding DNA: TGTGCCAGTAGTGCGGACAGGGGCCGCGGGACTGAAGCTTTCTTT.

With respect to this clone: One end of the junction does not line up with germline, which may come from a read error. The rearrangement uses TRBV12-3 or TRBV12-4 and TRBJ1-1; no clear D. CDR3 length: 13 amino acids. In DNA, the CDR3 is TGTGCCAGCAGTTTACTACGGCACACTAAAGCTTTCTTT. This translates into CASSLLRHTKAFF.

The chain links TRBV5-6 to TRBJ2-7, with 8 bases aligning to TRBD1. CDR1 SGHDT and CDR2 YYEEEE come from the germline V gene. The CDR3 consists of 15 residues. Trimming removed 3 bases from V and 2 bases from J; junction bases left unmatched: 7. DNA of the CDR3: TGTGCCAGCAGCTCGCTGGGGACAGGTACCTACGAGCAGTACTTC. Its translation: CASSSLGTGTYEQYF.

This clone was seen just once. J is TRBJ2-5 and V is TRBV24-1; D might be TRBD2 (5 bases). V lost 2 bases to trimming and J lost 4 bases, with 10 bases between them. Germline V gene sequence: CDR1 KGHDR, CDR2 SFDVKD. CDR3 size: 14 residues. The CDR3 bases are TGTGCCACCAGTGATTCGACTAAACCAGAGACCCAGTACTTC. Protein product: CATSDSTKPETQYF.

This chain joins TRBV4-2 and TRBJ2-3; D is unresolved. This CDR3 is 15 amino acids long. Germline lookup yields CDR1 LGHNA and CDR2 YNFKEQ. Trimming removed 0 bases from V and 3 bases from J, with 10 bases in between. CDR3 bases: TGTGCCAGCAGCCAAGAAGGTGGGCCGACAGATACGCAGTATTTT. This sequence encodes CASSQEGGPTDTQYF.

The chain combines TRBV6-4 with TRBJ2-5; D remains ambiguous. The germline V gene encodes CDR1 MRHNA and CDR2 SNTAGT. Trimming took off 3 bases at V and 5 bases at J, with 13 bases between the two ends. The CDR3 has 14 amino acids. This CDR3 is CASSERSFGETQYF. DNA for the CDR3: TGTGCCAGCAGTGAGCGGTCCTTCGGGGAGACCCAGTACTTC.

The chain joins TRBV6-5 to TRBJ1-2; TRBD1 might be the D (5 bases). The V end was cut by 2 bases, the J end by 4 bases, with 11 bases between. The CDR3 has 14 residues. Per germline, CDR1 MNHEY and CDR2 SVGAGI. Here the CDR3 DNA reads TGTGCCAGCAGTTACGGGGCAGCCACCTATGGCTACACCTTC. Translated, it gives CASSYGAATYGYTF.

This clone has just a few counts. The CDR3 nucleotides are TGTGCCAGCAGTCCTGGCGGGGTCCAAGAGACCCAGTACTTC. This gives the protein CASSPGGVQETQYF. The V gene is TRBV28, the J gene TRBJ2-5; the D gene is possibly TRBD2 (6 bases). The CDR3 contains 14 residues. Germline-derived CDR1 and CDR2 are MDHEN and SYDVKM. Between the trimmed V and J ends, which lost 5 bases and 1 base, there was a span of 11 bases.

The chain recombines TRBV7-3 with TRBJ2-1; 11 bases line up with TRBD1. V lost 4 bases and J lost 2; bases outside the gene matches: 10. The CDR3 runs to 18 residues. Germline V gene lookup returns CDR1 SGHTA and CDR2 FQGTGA. The CDR3 nucleotides are TGTGCCAGCAGCTCAGGGGTGTGGGGACAGGGGGCCTACAATGAGCAGTTCTTC. Protein: CASSSGVWGQGAYNEQFF.

This clone was counted once. V usage is TRBV7-9 and J usage is TRBJ2-7, with 11 bases identical to TRBD1. Germline V gene sequence: CDR1 SEHNR, CDR2 FQNEAQ (reference sequence). This CDR3 has 13 amino acids. J lost 3 bases, V lost 6 bases, and 1 base had no gene match. CDR3 sequence reads: CASRGQGGYEQYF. The DNA for the CDR3 is TGTGCCAGCAGGGGACAGGGGGGCTACGAGCAGTACTTC.

This clone was recorded once. The genes are TRBV4-1 and TRBJ2-7, with a possible D match to TRBD2 (6 bases). CDR3 size: 16 residues. Trimming removed 3 bases at V and 0 bases at J, with 15 bases between. In germline, CDR1 is MGHRA, CDR2 YSYEKL. CDR3 region: CASSQSSAGSSYEQYF. The CDR3 DNA reads as TGCGCCAGCAGCCAGAGTTCGGCGGGGAGCTCCTACGAGCAGTACTTC.

The rearrangement joins TRBV30 to TRBJ1-2, with D perhaps TRBD1 (5 bases). This CDR3 contains 12 residues. Trimming took 3 bases from V and 3 from J, leaving 8 bases between them. CDR1 and CDR2 from the germline V gene are GTSNPN and SVGIG (reference sequence). CDR3 amino acids: CAWRKQDYGYTF. CDR3 sequence (DNA): TGTGCCTGGAGGAAACAGGACTATGGCTACACCTTC.

This clone occurred a few times. The J gene is TRBJ1-5, the V gene TRBV18; 7 positions agree with TRBD1. Trimming removed 1 base from V and 5 bases from J; junction bases left unmatched: 5. The CDR3 loop spans 15 amino acids. CDR1 is KGHSH and CDR2 is LQKENI in the germline V gene. The CDR3 DNA sequence: TGTGCCAGCTCACCACAGGACAGGTTCTATCAGCCCCAGCATTTT. It is translated as CASSPQDRFYQPQHF.

This sequence joins TRBV14 and TRBJ1-2; tentatively, D is TRBD1 (5 bases). The germline gives CDR1 SGHDN, CDR2 FVKESK. The ends were cut back, 8 bases at V and 4 bases at J, with 20 bases in the middle. CDR3 length: 15 amino acids. CDR3 residues: CASSTGGARSYGYTF. CDR3 in DNA: TGTGCCAGCTCTACCGGAGGGGCGCGGAGCTATGGCTACACCTTC.

This sequence joins TRBV11-2 and TRBJ2-3, with 9 bases matching TRBD2. The CDR3 length is 17 residues. Trimming cost V 2 bases and J 2 bases; bases outside gene matches: 8. In germline, CDR1 is SGHAT, CDR2 FQNNGV. The CDR3 spells CASSLRVAGAYTDTQYF. In DNA, the CDR3 is TGTGCCAGCAGCTTAAGAGTAGCGGGGGCCTACACAGATACGCAGTATTTT.

The chain is built from TRBV6-1 and TRBJ2-1; 7 nucleotides align to TRBD2. The CDR3 is made up of 16 amino acids. Germline values: CDR1 MNHNS, CDR2 SASEGT. V lost 0 bases and J lost 0; bases outside the gene matches: 2. As DNA, the CDR3 is TGTGCCAGCAGTGAAGCGGGGGGGAGCTCCTACAATGAGCAGTTCTTC. As protein: CASSEAGGSSYNEQFF.

The chain employs TRBV11-3 and TRBJ2-1, with D perhaps matching TRBD2 (5 bases). Germline CDR1 is SGHNT and CDR2 is YENEEA. V gave up 2 bases and J gave up 7 bases, with 9 bases separating them. This CDR3 comprises 13 residues. The CDR3 loop is CASSLRGRNEQFF. The CDR3 DNA follows: TGTGCCAGCAGCTTACGGGGTCGTAATGAGCAGTTCTTC.